The 24 T cell receptor beta chains below were found in one sample sequenced in a study of CD8+ T cells in alopecia areata. Extracted RNA was reverse transcribed into cDNA, the sequencing template. TCRdb's table, derived via immunoSEQ multiplex PCR, lists solely in-frame clones and lacks some. Altogether under 300,000 clones are present, around two thirds being singletons, with the ten largest covering 1% to 1.5%. Sample: CD4+ T cells sorted from blood, taken at week 0. The receptor set was obtained from a human donor with alopecia areata.

J is TRBJ2-1 and V is TRBV7-6, with D unresolved. Trimming shortened V by 5 bases and J by 2 bases, and 7 bases separated the two germline ends. CDR3 size: 13 residues. Germline V gives CDR1 SGHVS, CDR2 FNYEAQ. The CDR3 DNA reads TGTGCCAGCAGCCAAGGACCCTACAATGAGCAGTTCTTC. Translated: CASSQGPYNEQFF.

This clone was recorded a few times. V usage is TRBV25-1 and J usage is TRBJ2-3; D is possibly TRBD2 (6 bases). CDR1 and CDR2 from the germline V gene are MGHDK and SYGVNS. V was pared by 3 bases and J by 2 bases, with 15 bases between. This CDR3 region has 16 residues. CDR3 loop: CASSDRRDSNTDTQYF. CDR3 DNA sequence: TGTGCCAGCAGTGATCGTCGGGACTCGAACACAGATACGCAGTATTTT. Looking up the rest from reference TRBV25-1 and TRBJ2-3 gives the full variable domain: EADIYQTPRYLVIGTGKKITLECSQTMGHDKMYWYQQDPGMELHLIHYSYGVNSTEKGDLSSESTVSRIRTEHFPLTLESARPSHTSQYLCASSDRRDSNTDTQYFGPGTRLTVL.

A note on this clone: Other DNA sequences in this sample translate to the same CDR3. V is TRBV9 and J is TRBJ2-7; 10 bases fit TRBD1. CDR1 and CDR2 from the germline V gene are SGDLS and YYNGEE. V trimming: 0 bases; J trimming: 4 bases; junction bases outside the gene matches: 1. The CDR3 consists of 14 residues. The CDR3 region has the DNA TGTGCCAGCAGCGTAGGACAGGGGGCTTACGAGCAGTACTTC. Protein: CASSVGQGAYEQYF.

There are a few counts of this clone. The chain couples TRBV6-1 to TRBJ1-1; 9 bases align to TRBD1. Germline V CDR1 and CDR2: MNHNS, SASEGT. With 1 base clipped from V and 14 bases from J, the junction kept 11 bases outside the gene matches. The CDR3 runs to 14 residues. This CDR3 reads CASSEEVWDRVVFF. CDR3 DNA: TGTGCCAGCAGTGAAGAAGTCTGGGACAGGGTGGTGTTCTTT.

The rearrangement links TRBV7-6 to TRBJ1-1, with D perhaps TRBD1 (5 bases). Between the trimmed V and J ends, which lost 5 bases and 2 bases, there was a span of 9 bases. There are 13 residues in the CDR3. Germline CDR1 and CDR2: SGHVS and FNYEAQ. The CDR3 loop reads CASSQDRNTEAFF. Here the CDR3 DNA reads TGTGCCAGCAGCCAAGACAGAAACACTGAAGCTTTCTTT.

This chain uses TRBV18 with TRBJ2-5, with D possibly TRBD1 on 5 matching bases. Trimming took 2 bases from V and 4 from J, leaving 11 bases between them. CDR3 length equals 14 residues. The germline V gene has CDR1 KGHSH and CDR2 LQKENI. CDR3 loop: CASSPDMGPETQYF. The DNA for the CDR3 is TGTGCCAGCTCACCAGATATGGGGCCAGAGACCCAGTACTTC.

This chain connects TRBV5-1 to TRBJ2-5; D not certain. Trimming stripped 4 bases from V and 7 bases from J, with 17 bases between. CDR1 SGHRS and CDR2 YFSETQ come from the germline V gene. The CDR3 spans 14 residues. The CDR3 sequence is CASSDLREWGTQYF. Written as DNA, the CDR3 is TGCGCCAGCAGCGACCTAAGGGAATGGGGGACCCAGTACTTC.

This clone came up once. This chain links TRBV5-6 with TRBJ1-1; D call uncertain. The CDR3 contains 12 residues. Trimming stripped 1 base from V and 3 bases from J, with 4 bases between. The germline V gene has CDR1 SGHDT and CDR2 YYEEEE. Here the CDR3 reads CASSLLHTEAFF. The CDR3 DNA is TGTGCCAGCAGCTTGCTGCACACTGAAGCTTTCTTT.

V usage is TRBV13 and J usage is TRBJ2-3, with 7 bases that match TRBD1. After removal of 5 bases from V and 5 bases from J, the junction contained 13 bases not matched to a gene. CDR1 PRHDT and CDR2 FYEKMQ come from the germline V gene (reference sequence). The CDR3 loop spans 16 amino acids. The CDR3 sequence is CASSKIAQGLGDTQYF. CDR3 nucleotide sequence: TGTGCCAGCAGCAAGATAGCACAGGGGTTAGGAGATACGCAGTATTTT.

V gene TRBV2 combines with J gene TRBJ2-4; D is perhaps TRBD1 (5 bases). Germline CDR1 reads SNHLY; CDR2 reads FYNNEI. V lost 7 bases, J lost 1 base, and 11 bases lay in between. This CDR3 has 14 residues. DNA for the CDR3: TGTGCCAGCATAGACAGTGGGGCCAAAAACATTCAGTACTTC. Translated: CASIDSGAKNIQYF.

V gene TRBV30 combines with J gene TRBJ2-7, with D maybe TRBD2 (6 bases). V dropped 1 base and J dropped 7 bases, with 8 bases sitting between them. This CDR3 comprises 11 residues. Germline V gene sequence: CDR1 GTSNPN, CDR2 SVGIG (reference sequence). The CDR3 DNA reads as TGTGCCTGGAGTGCAGGAGGGGAGCAGTACTTC. It codes for CAWSAGGEQYF.

The V and J genes are TRBV2 and TRBJ1-4, with D unclear. The CDR3 has 11 amino acids. CDR1 is SNHLY and CDR2 is FYNNEI in the germline V gene. Trimming removed 10 bases at V and 8 bases at J, with 11 bases between. Here the CDR3 reads CAMGGEEKLFF. Here the CDR3 DNA reads TGTGCCATGGGCGGTGAAGAAAAACTGTTTTTT.

With regard to this clone: The sample holds other DNA sequences that translate to the same CDR3. The V gene is TRBV2, the J gene TRBJ2-5; possible D gene TRBD2, 6 bases. Trimming took 6 bases from V and 2 from J, leaving 10 bases between them. Germline V gene sequence: CDR1 SNHLY, CDR2 FYNNEI. The CDR3 contains 13 residues. This chain's CDR3 is CASRRDLQETQYF. The DNA of the CDR3 is TGTGCCAGCAGGAGGGACTTGCAAGAGACCCAGTACTTC.

This sequence joins TRBV29-1 and TRBJ2-7; D not certain. V shed 4 bases and J shed 3 bases, with 10 bases lying between them. Germline CDR1 reads SQVTM; CDR2 reads ANQGSEA. The CDR3 contains 12 residues. The CDR3 sequence is CSVGGNLYEQYF. The CDR3 DNA reads as TGCAGCGTTGGGGGAAACCTCTACGAGCAGTACTTC.

The chain joins TRBV27 to TRBJ1-2, with TRBD1 matching over 7 bases. CDR1 and CDR2 from the germline V gene are MNHEY and SMNVEV (reference sequence). The trim removed 3 bases at V and 5 bases at J, leaving 3 bases unmatched. The CDR3 spans 13 residues. For the CDR3, the DNA is TGTGCCAGCAGTTTGTTACAGGGGTATGGCTACACCTTC. Translating gives CASSLLQGYGYTF.

This clone was seen a handful of times. The chain combines TRBV29-1 with TRBJ2-1; TRBD1 agrees at 9 bases. This CDR3 is 12 amino acids long. The trim removed 7 bases at V and 9 bases at J, leaving 7 bases unmatched. Germline V gene lookup returns CDR1 SQVTM and CDR2 ANQGSEA. CDR3 in DNA: TGCAGCGGGCGGACAGGGGTTAGTGAGCAGTTCTTC. Residues: CSGRTGVSEQFF.

This sequence joins TRBV7-9 and TRBJ2-1; no definite D call. Germline loops: CDR1 SEHNR, CDR2 FQNEAQ (reference sequence). V was clipped by 2 bases and J by 6 bases, with 5 bases between them. The CDR3 has 12 amino acids. CDR3 in DNA: TGTGCCAGCAGCTTATGGGGCAATGAGCAGTTCTTC. Its translation is CASSLWGNEQFF.

The rearrangement joins TRBV9 to TRBJ2-1; the match to TRBD1 covers 8 bases. CDR1 SGDLS and CDR2 YYNGEE come from the germline V gene. V dropped 4 bases and J dropped 8; count of bases not matched to a gene: 17. This CDR3 has 17 residues. The CDR3 reads CASSPARTGTYTDEQFF. CDR3 in DNA: TGTGCCAGCAGCCCCGCCCGGACAGGGACCTATACCGATGAGCAGTTCTTC. Full variable domain (outside the CDR3, taken from reference TRBV9 and TRBJ2-1): DSGVTQTPKHLITATGQRVTLRCSPRSGDLSVYWYQQSLDQGLQFLIQYYNGEERAKGNILERFSAQQFPDLHSELNLSSLELGDSALYFCASSPARTGTYTDEQFFGPGTRLTVL.

The rearrangement links TRBV25-1 to TRBJ2-1; D gene uncertain. Germline V gene data show CDR1 as MGHDK and CDR2 as SYGVNS. This CDR3 comprises 13 residues. Trimming removed 7 bases at V and 6 bases at J, with 13 bases between. Here the CDR3 reads CASTLTGVNEQFF. The CDR3 coding sequence is TGTGCCAGCACCTTGACGGGCGTCAATGAGCAGTTCTTC.

The chain recombines TRBV29-1 with TRBJ2-1, with 7 bases lining up with TRBD1. The CDR3 covers 15 residues. After removal of 6 bases from V and 0 bases from J, the junction contained 8 bases not matched to a gene. Per the germline V gene, CDR1 is SQVTM and CDR2 is ANQGSEA. The CDR3 protein is CSVKGGQSSYNEQFF. For the CDR3, the DNA is TGCAGCGTGAAAGGGGGCCAGAGCTCCTACAATGAGCAGTTCTTC.

The chain carries TRBV5-1 and TRBJ1-1, with D possibly TRBD1 on 6 matching bases. V was cut by 0 bases and J by 4 bases, with 13 bases left in between. Germline assignment: CDR1 SGHRS and CDR2 YFSETQ. The CDR3 covers 15 residues. The CDR3 region is CASSLVGGRVTEAFF. In nucleotides, the CDR3 is TGCGCCAGCAGCTTGGTGGGGGGCCGGGTCACTGAAGCTTTCTTT.

The rearrangement links TRBV5-1 to TRBJ2-5; no clear D. Trimming took off 3 bases at V and 5 bases at J, with 8 bases between the two ends. Germline V gene sequence: CDR1 SGHRS, CDR2 YFSETQ. The CDR3 covers 12 residues. The CDR3, as DNA: TGCGCCAGCAGCTCCCCCGGTGAGACCCAGTACTTC. Translated, it gives CASSSPGETQYF. Combining the CDR3 with reference TRBV5-1 and TRBJ2-5 gives the whole variable domain KAGVTQTPRYLIKTRGQQVTLSCSPISGHRSVSWYQQTPGQGLQFLFEYFSETQRNKGNFPGRFSGRQFSNSRSEMNVSTLELGDSALYLCASSSPGETQYFGPGTRLLVL.

V is TRBV11-2 and J is TRBJ1-2; 7 positions match TRBD1. The CDR3 is made up of 13 amino acids. In germline, CDR1 is SGHAT, CDR2 FQNNGV. Trimming at V came to 5 bases and at J to 3 bases, leaving 3 bases not matched to a gene. The CDR3 sequence is CASSLDRDYGYTF. The CDR3 nucleotides read TGTGCCAGCAGCCTCGACAGGGACTATGGCTACACCTTC.

The rearrangement links TRBV30 to TRBJ2-3, with D uncertain. Trimming took 3 bases from V and 0 from J, leaving 7 bases between them. The length of the CDR3 is 13 residues. Germline CDR1 and CDR2: GTSNPN and SVGIG (reference sequence). The CDR3 DNA sequence: TGTGCCTGGAGGGTAACTAGCACAGATACGCAGTATTTT. Protein product: CAWRVTSTDTQYF.